The 10 T cell receptor beta chains below all came from one sample that was sequenced in a study of CD8+ T cells in alopecia areata. cDNA reverse transcribed from extracted RNA served as the sequencing template. Profiled with immunoSEQ multiplex PCR; TCRdb holds only in-frame clones, not every one. This sample has 130,000 to 150,000 clones, with roughly four fifths found just once. This sample's treatment: oral pan-JAK inhibitor, 5-10 mg twice daily. The material sequenced was CD8+ T cells sorted from blood, taken at week 4, from a patient treated with tofacitinib. The source is a human donor with alopecia areata.

The chain has TRBV15 and TRBJ1-6; D is ambiguous. The germline gives CDR1 LNHNV, CDR2 YYDKDF (reference sequence). This CDR3 has 14 residues. The V end was cut by 1 base, the J end by 5 bases, with 6 bases between. CDR3 amino acids: CATSRARNNSPLHF. Here the CDR3 DNA reads TGTGCCACCAGCAGAGCTAGAAATAATTCACCCCTCCACTTT.

The V gene is TRBV29-1, the J gene TRBJ2-5, with TRBD2 as a possible D gene (7 bases). The germline V and J ends were trimmed by 4 bases and 10 bases, with 19 bases remaining between them. Germline-derived CDR1 and CDR2 are SQVTM and ANQGSEA. The CDR3 runs 13 residues. The DNA for the CDR3 is TGCAGCGTTGTGGGGGGGCCCTTTGATAACCAGTACTTC. It encodes CSVVGGPFDNQYF.

The V gene is TRBV25-1, the J gene TRBJ1-2; D gene unclear. Looked up from germline, CDR1 is MGHDK and CDR2 is SYGVNS. Trimming shortened V by 5 bases and J by 0 bases, and 7 bases separated the two germline ends. The CDR3 contains 13 residues. The CDR3 region is CASSYSTNYGYTF. In DNA form, the CDR3 reads TGTGCCAGCAGTTACAGTACTAACTATGGCTACACCTTC.

V is TRBV7-8 and J is TRBJ2-7, with D tentatively TRBD1 (5 bases). The germline CDR1 and CDR2 sequences are SGHVS and FQNEAQ. The CDR3 is made up of 13 amino acids. V lost 5 bases and J lost 6, with 14 bases in between. The CDR3 sequence: CASSPNGHVEQYF. DNA of the CDR3: TGTGCCAGCAGCCCAAACGGACACGTCGAGCAGTACTTC.

This chain uses TRBV19 with TRBJ2-5, with 9 bases aligning to TRBD2. Looked up from germline, CDR1 is LNHDA and CDR2 is SQIVND (reference sequence). The V gene end was trimmed by 6 bases and the J gene end by 3 bases; junction bases not matched to a gene: 8. The CDR3 runs to 15 residues. This CDR3 is CASRESTSGEETQYF. For the CDR3, the DNA is TGTGCCAGTAGGGAATCGACTAGCGGAGAAGAGACCCAGTACTTC. The variable domain in full, completed from reference TRBV19 and TRBJ2-5, reads DGGITQSPKYLFRKEGQNVTLSCEQNLNHDAMYWYRQDPGQGLRLIYYSQIVNDFQKGDIAEGYSVSREKKESFPLTVTSAQKNPTAFYLCASRESTSGEETQYFGPGTRLLVL.

This clone was seen a few times. This chain connects TRBV7-9 to TRBJ2-7; D perhaps matches TRBD1 (6 bases). Germline V gene lookup returns CDR1 SEHNR and CDR2 FQNEAQ (reference sequence). The V end was cut by 3 bases, the J end by 3 bases, with 12 bases between. This CDR3 comprises 14 residues. The CDR3 region has the DNA TGTGCCAGCAGCTTCCCGGGACAAGACTACGAGCAGTACTTC. Translating it yields CASSFPGQDYEQYF. Variable domain in full (rest from reference TRBV7-9 and TRBJ2-7): DTGVSQNPRHKITKRGQNVTFRCDPISEHNRLYWYRQTLGQGPEFLTYFQNEAQLEKSRLLSDRFSAERPKGSFSTLEIQRTEQGDSAMYLCASSFPGQDYEQYFGPGTRLTVT.

The table lists this clone with a few counts. This sequence joins TRBV27 and TRBJ2-1; D uncertain. The CDR3 sequence is 14 residues long. Germline V lookup: CDR1 MNHEY, CDR2 SMNVEV (reference sequence). The V gene lost 3 bases and the J gene lost 2 bases, with 8 bases spanning the gap. The CDR3 nucleotides are TGTGCCAGCAGTTTTGCGTCTACCTACAATGAGCAGTTCTTC. Residues: CASSFASTYNEQFF.

The rearrangement joins TRBV2 to TRBJ1-3; 11 positions agree with TRBD1. The V segment lost 6 bases and the J segment 4 bases; nucleotides outside the gene matches: 5. Germline CDR1 is SNHLY and CDR2 is FYNNEI. The CDR3 contains 15 residues. CDR3 region: CASREDRGPGNTIYF. CDR3 nucleotide sequence: TGTGCCAGCAGAGAGGACAGGGGGCCAGGAAACACCATATATTTT.

V and J are TRBV2 and TRBJ2-5; no clear D. The J call may be wrong; the DNA end is better matched by TRBJ2-7. Germline V gene data show CDR1 as SNHLY and CDR2 as FYNNEI. This CDR3 has 10 amino acids. In DNA form, the CDR3 reads TGTGCCAGCAGCCAATACGAGCAGTACTTC. Translated: CASSQYEQYF.

For the CDR3, the DNA is TGTGCCCACTCACAGGGTTACACAGATACGCAGTATTTT. It translates to CAHSQGYTDTQYF. The V call is TRBV25-1, the J call TRBJ2-3, with D tentatively TRBD1 (6 bases). Germline V gene sequence: CDR1 MGHDK, CDR2 SYGVNS. The CDR3 length is 13 residues. Trimming left V 11 bases short and J 2 bases short, with 14 bases between.